This passage covers 23 T cell receptor beta chains from one sample sequenced in a study of blood T cell repertoires in COVID-19. Profiling relied on immunoSEQ multiplex PCR, and the TCRdb table lists in-frame clones only, not all of them. Found here are around 200,000 clones, roughly 90% of them singletons; the top ten hold roughly 2.2%. The specimen sequenced was peripheral blood. All receptors come from a woman aged 45-60 years with acute or convalescent COVID-19.

The table lists this clone with a few counts. The rearrangement links TRBV2 to TRBJ1-4; D unclear. Trimming cost V 6 bases and J 1 base, with 6 bases left between them. Germline CDR1 and CDR2: SNHLY and FYNNEI. The CDR3 sequence is 13 residues long. CDR3 in DNA: TGTGCCAGCAGGGCCAGAACTAATGAAAAACTGTTTTTT. Its protein is CASRARTNEKLFF. Full variable domain (remainder filled in from reference TRBV2 and TRBJ1-4): EPEVTQTPSHQVTQMGQEVILRCVPISNHLYFYWYRQILGQKVEFLVSFYNNEISEKSEIFDDQFSVERPDGSNFTLKIRSTKLEDSAMYFCASRARTNEKLFFGSGTQLSVL.

The V and J genes are TRBV5-3 and TRBJ2-7, with 8 bases identical to TRBD1. TRBV5-3 falls under the ORF class, with uncertain function. Trimming took 5 bases from V and 3 from J; bases not matched to a gene: 7. The CDR3 has 14 amino acids. Written as DNA, the CDR3 is TGTGCCAGAAGAACAGGGGGTAATTGCTACGAGCAGTACTTC. Translated, it gives CARRTGGNCYEQYF.

The rearrangement joins TRBV14 to TRBJ2-7; 7 positions match TRBD1. The CDR3 spans 15 residues. The V and J ends lost 4 bases and 3 bases, in that order; junction bases with no gene match: 9. Per the germline V gene, CDR1 is SGHDN and CDR2 is FVKESK. CDR3 loop: CASSRYRDRDYEQYF. CDR3 coding DNA: TGTGCCAGCAGCCGGTACCGGGACAGAGACTACGAGCAGTACTTC.

This clone has only a few counts. V is TRBV9 and J is TRBJ1-6; D gene ambiguous. There are 14 residues in the CDR3. Per the germline V gene, CDR1 is SGDLS and CDR2 is YYNGEE. Trimming removed 3 bases from V and 7 bases from J, with 11 bases in between. The CDR3 DNA sequence: TGTGCCAGCAGCGCCTCTTCTAGAAATTCACCCCTCCACTTT. This encodes CASSASSRNSPLHF.

J is TRBJ2-4 and V is TRBV2; D is possibly TRBD2 (6 bases). Trimming pared 5 bases from V and 6 bases from J, leaving 11 bases between. The CDR3 runs to 13 residues. CDR1 is SNHLY and CDR2 is FYNNEI in the germline V gene. In DNA, the CDR3 is TGTGCCAGCAGTTTTCGGGGGACAAACATTCAGTACTTC. Protein sequence: CASSFRGTNIQYF.

The chain uses TRBV30 and TRBJ1-2; 10 bases are a match to TRBD1. The CDR3 length is 14 residues. CDR1 is GTSNPN, CDR2 SVGIG, per germline (reference sequence). Unmatched junction bases numbered 6, after V lost 4 bases and J lost 4 bases. Here the CDR3 DNA reads TGTGCCTGGAATGGGGGACAGGGGAGCTATGGCTACACCTTC. Translating gives CAWNGGQGSYGYTF.

The chain is built from TRBV7-2 and TRBJ2-7; perhaps TRBD1 as D (6 bases). The CDR3 contains 16 residues. The germline gives CDR1 SGHTA, CDR2 FQGNSA. Trimming removed 5 bases at V and 1 base at J, with 18 bases between. The DNA of the CDR3 is TGTGCCAGCAGCACAAATAGCCAGGGGATTTCCTACGAGCAGTACTTC. It is translated as CASSTNSQGISYEQYF.

The rearrangement links TRBV18 to TRBJ1-5; the D is unclear. The CDR3 contains 16 residues. Trimming took 2 bases from V and 5 from J, leaving 16 bases between them. Germline V gene lookup returns CDR1 KGHSH and CDR2 LQKENI. DNA of the CDR3: TGTGCCAGCTCACCAGAAGACGGAGCCAATGATCAGCCCCAGCATTTT. It translates to CASSPEDGANDQPQHF.

CDR3 coding DNA: TGTGCCAGCAGTTTAGCGCTCTCTGGGAGGGCTTTCTTT. Encoded protein: CASSLALSGRAFF. This sequence joins TRBV12-3 or TRBV12-4 and TRBJ1-1, with no clear D. CDR3 size: 13 residues. Trimming cost V 0 bases and J 11 bases, with 13 bases left between them.

Here the CDR3 DNA reads TGTGCCAGCAGCGTTCAACCTTTTCCCGGGACTGGTACGCAGTATTTT. As protein: CASSVQPFPGTGTQYF. This chain joins TRBV9 and TRBJ2-3, with D possibly matching TRBD2 (6 bases). The V end was cut by 2 bases, the J end by 8 bases, with 21 bases between. This CDR3 region has 16 residues. Germline V gene data show CDR1 as SGDLS and CDR2 as YYNGEE.

The J gene is TRBJ1-6, the V gene TRBV3-1 (or the pseudogene TRBV3-2); D is unresolved. CDR1 is LGHDT and CDR2 is YNNKEL in the germline V gene (reference sequence). The CDR3 is 14 residues long. V was cut by 1 base and J by 12 bases, with 13 bases left in between. CDR3 DNA sequence: TGTGCCAGCAGCCAAGGTCTGCGCGCGGGACCCCTCCACTTT. Residues: CASSQGLRAGPLHF.

The chain is built from TRBV19 and TRBJ1-1; possibly TRBD1 for D (6 bases). Looked up from germline, CDR1 is LNHDA and CDR2 is SQIVND (reference sequence). Deletions cut 5 bases from V and 11 bases from J, with 21 bases between. The CDR3 runs to 14 residues. The CDR3 reads CASSPRQDFGFAFF. The CDR3 nucleotides read TGTGCCAGTAGTCCGAGACAGGATTTCGGTTTTGCTTTCTTT.

V is TRBV11-3 and J is TRBJ2-1; 7 bases align to TRBD1. Germline V gene lookup returns CDR1 SGHNT and CDR2 YENEEA. There are 15 residues in the CDR3. J was trimmed by 0 bases and V by 4 bases; bases with no gene match: 3. Here the CDR3 reads CASSSGGDSYNEQFF. DNA for the CDR3: TGTGCCAGCAGCTCAGGGGGAGACTCCTACAATGAGCAGTTCTTC. The variable domain in full, completed from reference TRBV11-3 and TRBJ2-1, reads EAGVVQSPRYKIIEKKQPVAFWCNPISGHNTLYWYLQNLGQGPELLIRYENEEAVDDSQLPKDRFSAERLKGVDSTLKIQPAELGDSAVYLCASSSGGDSYNEQFFGPGTRLTVL.

The sample holds one count of this clone. The chain is built from TRBV9 and TRBJ2-5, with TRBD2 identical over 10 bases. The CDR3 spans 15 residues. Germline lookup yields CDR1 SGDLS and CDR2 YYNGEE. J was trimmed by 4 bases and V by 4 bases; bases with no gene match: 7. This CDR3 is CASSPDSGRLETQYF. The CDR3 nucleotides are TGTGCCAGCAGCCCCGATAGCGGGAGGTTAGAGACCCAGTACTTC.

This chain links TRBV7-8 with TRBJ1-5, with D unclear. CDR3 size: 14 residues. Germline V gene data show CDR1 as SGHVS and CDR2 as FQNEAQ. Trimming stripped 1 base from V and 6 bases from J, with 10 bases between. CDR3 region: CASSLVFSSQPQHF. CDR3 DNA sequence: TGTGCCAGCAGCTTAGTATTTTCGAGTCAGCCCCAGCATTTT.

The CDR3 DNA is TGTGCCAGCAGCTTAGATACAGTCAATGAGCAGTTCTTC. It codes for CASSLDTVNEQFF. V gene TRBV7-9 combines with J gene TRBJ2-1; D gene unclear. This CDR3 region has 13 residues. Germline V lookup: CDR1 SEHNR, CDR2 FQNEAQ (reference sequence). Trimming shortened V by 1 base and J by 6 bases, and 7 bases separated the two germline ends.

The chain uses TRBV6-4 and TRBJ2-5; 7 bases line up with TRBD2. V shed 7 bases and J 4 bases; nucleotides not matched to a gene: 9. The CDR3 has 14 amino acids. Germline-derived CDR1 and CDR2 are MRHNA and SNTAGT. CDR3 nucleotides: TGTGCCAGCACCAAAGGAGCGGGGCGAGAGACCCAGTACTTC. This sequence encodes CASTKGAGRETQYF.

This clone was detected once. The chain joins TRBV7-9 to TRBJ1-2; the D is unclear. CDR1 and CDR2 (germline): SEHNR, FQNEAQ (reference sequence). Trimming cost V 2 bases and J 3 bases, with 13 bases left between them. This CDR3 has 15 amino acids. This CDR3 is CASSLRNRSHYGYTF. The CDR3 region has the DNA TGTGCCAGCAGCTTAAGGAACAGATCACACTATGGCTACACCTTC.

Of note for this clone: One end of the junction fails to match germline, which may point to a read error. This rearrangement joins TRBV25-1 to TRBJ1-2, with no clear D. This CDR3 spans 12 amino acids. Germline V gene data show CDR1 as MGHDK and CDR2 as SYGVNS. CDR3 region: CASGEGLLGYTF. The CDR3 coding sequence is TGTGCCAGCGGTGAAGGTCTATTGGGCTACACCTTC.

The CDR3 DNA follows: TGTGCCAGCAGTTTCTTCGGGACAGAAGCTTTCTTT. Translating gives CASSFFGTEAFF. The chain uses TRBV12-3 or TRBV12-4 and TRBJ1-1; D possibly corresponds to TRBD1 (6 bases). The length of the CDR3 is 12 residues. V was shortened by 3 bases and J by 8 bases, with 10 bases between the two germline ends.

The genes are TRBV21-1 and TRBJ2-1; the listed D gene, TRBD1, was not tested against the DNA. TRBV21-1 is a pseudogene segment. The CDR3 has 15 amino acids. Here the CDR3 DNA reads TGTGCCAGCAGCAAAAGGACAGGGGCTATCAATGAGCAGTTCTTC. Amino acids: CASSKRTGAINEQFF.

The chain employs TRBV6-4 and TRBJ2-1; possible D gene TRBD2, 6 bases. Germline CDR1 reads MRHNA; CDR2 reads SNTAGT. This CDR3 is built from 17 residues. The V and J ends lost 4 bases and 6 bases respectively, with 22 bases between them. CDR3 sequence: CASSGEIASAASNEQFF. CDR3 coding DNA: TGTGCCAGCAGTGGAGAAATTGCTAGCGCTGCATCCAATGAGCAGTTCTTC.

V is TRBV20-1 and J is TRBJ2-5; D gene uncertain. The CDR3 extends over 13 amino acids. The V gene's germline CDR1 is DFQATT and CDR2 SNEGSKA (reference sequence). V was clipped by 3 bases and J by 1 base, with 9 bases between them. Written as DNA, the CDR3 is TGCAGTGCTAGTAAAACAGTCCAAGAGACCCAGTACTTC. Translating gives CSASKTVQETQYF.